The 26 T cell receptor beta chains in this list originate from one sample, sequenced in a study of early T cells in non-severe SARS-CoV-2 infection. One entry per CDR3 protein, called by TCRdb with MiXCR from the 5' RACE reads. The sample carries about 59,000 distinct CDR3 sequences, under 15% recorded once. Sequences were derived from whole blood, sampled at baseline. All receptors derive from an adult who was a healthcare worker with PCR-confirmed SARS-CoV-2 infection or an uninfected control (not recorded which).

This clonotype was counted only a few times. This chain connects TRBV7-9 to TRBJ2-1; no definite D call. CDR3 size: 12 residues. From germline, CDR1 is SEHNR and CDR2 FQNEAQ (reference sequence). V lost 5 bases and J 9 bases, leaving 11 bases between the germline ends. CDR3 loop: CASSLEDFEQFF. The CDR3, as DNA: TGTGCCAGCAGCCTAGAAGATTTTGAGCAGTTCTTC.

CDR3 DNA: TGTGCCAGCAGTTTTTCCCCTAGGGGCAAAAAGGATGAGCAGTTCTTC. Protein product: CASSFSPRGKKDEQFF. The V gene is TRBV27, the J gene TRBJ2-1, with a tentative D call TRBD1 (5 bases). CDR1 and CDR2 from the germline V gene are MNHEY and SMNVEV (reference sequence). This CDR3 region has 16 residues. Trimming stripped 3 bases from V and 8 bases from J, with 20 bases between.

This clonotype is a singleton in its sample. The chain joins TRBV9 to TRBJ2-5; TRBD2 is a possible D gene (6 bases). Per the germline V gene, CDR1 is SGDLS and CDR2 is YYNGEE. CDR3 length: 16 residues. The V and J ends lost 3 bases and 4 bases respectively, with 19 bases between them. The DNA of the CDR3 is TGTGCCAGCAGCGCCCCGGCGGGGTCTAGAGGAGAGACCCAGTACTTC. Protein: CASSAPAGSRGETQYF.

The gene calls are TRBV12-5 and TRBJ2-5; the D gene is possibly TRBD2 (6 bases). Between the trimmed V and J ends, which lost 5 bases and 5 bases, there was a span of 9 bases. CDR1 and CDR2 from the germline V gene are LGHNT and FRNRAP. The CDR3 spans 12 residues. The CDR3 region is CASGPGGETQYF. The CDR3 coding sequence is TGTGCTAGTGGTCCCGGAGGGGAGACCCAGTACTTC.

For the CDR3, the DNA is TGCAGCGTACACCCGGGACGGGTTATCGGGGAGCTGTTTTTT. Its protein product is CSVHPGRVIGELFF. The chain employs TRBV29-1 and TRBJ2-2; D is tentatively TRBD1 or TRBD2 (5 bases each). The CDR3 totals 14 residues. With 6 bases removed from V and 7 bases from J, the gap between germline ends came to 18 bases. Germline V gene sequence: CDR1 SQVTM, CDR2 ANQGSEA.

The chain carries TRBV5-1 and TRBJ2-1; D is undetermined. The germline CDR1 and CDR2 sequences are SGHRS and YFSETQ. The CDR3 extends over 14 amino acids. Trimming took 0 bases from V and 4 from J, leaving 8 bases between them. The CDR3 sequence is CASSLGAAYNEQFF. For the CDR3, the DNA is TGCGCCAGCAGCTTGGGGGCCGCATACAATGAGCAGTTCTTC.

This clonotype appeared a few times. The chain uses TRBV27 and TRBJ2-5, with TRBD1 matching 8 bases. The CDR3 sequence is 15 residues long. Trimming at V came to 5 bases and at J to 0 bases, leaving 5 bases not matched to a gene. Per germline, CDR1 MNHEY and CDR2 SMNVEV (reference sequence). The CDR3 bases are TGTGCCAGCAGTGGGACAGGAACTGACCAAGAGACCCAGTACTTC. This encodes CASSGTGTDQETQYF.

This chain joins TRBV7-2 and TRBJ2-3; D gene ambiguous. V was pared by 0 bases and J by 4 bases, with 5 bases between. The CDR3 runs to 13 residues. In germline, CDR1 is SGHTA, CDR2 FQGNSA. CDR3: CASSLALPDTQYF. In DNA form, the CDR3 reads TGTGCCAGCAGCTTAGCGCTACCAGATACGCAGTATTTT.

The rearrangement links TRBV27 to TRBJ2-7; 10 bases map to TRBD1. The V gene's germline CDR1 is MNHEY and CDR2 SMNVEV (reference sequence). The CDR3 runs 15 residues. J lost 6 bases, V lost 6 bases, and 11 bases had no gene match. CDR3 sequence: CASRPRQGAPGEQYF. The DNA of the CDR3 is TGTGCCAGCAGGCCTAGACAGGGGGCGCCGGGCGAGCAGTACTTC.

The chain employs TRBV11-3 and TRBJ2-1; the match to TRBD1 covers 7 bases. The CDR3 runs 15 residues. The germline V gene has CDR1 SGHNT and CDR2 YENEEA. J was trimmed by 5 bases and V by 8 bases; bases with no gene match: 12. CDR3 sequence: CASGGQASYNNEQFF. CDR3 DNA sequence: TGTGCCAGCGGAGGACAGGCCAGCTACAACAATGAGCAGTTCTTC.

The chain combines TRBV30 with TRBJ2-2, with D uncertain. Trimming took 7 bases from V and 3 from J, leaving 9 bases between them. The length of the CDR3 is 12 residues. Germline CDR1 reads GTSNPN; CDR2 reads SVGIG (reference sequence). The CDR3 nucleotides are TGTGCCTCCCGGACCTACACCGGGGAGCTGTTTTTT. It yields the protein CASRTYTGELFF.

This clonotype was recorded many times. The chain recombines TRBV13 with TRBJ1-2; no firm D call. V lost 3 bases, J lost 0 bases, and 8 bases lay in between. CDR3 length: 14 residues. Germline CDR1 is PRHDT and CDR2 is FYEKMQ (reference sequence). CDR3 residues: CASSFGTANYGYTF. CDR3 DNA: TGTGCCAGCAGCTTCGGTACGGCTAACTATGGCTACACCTTC.

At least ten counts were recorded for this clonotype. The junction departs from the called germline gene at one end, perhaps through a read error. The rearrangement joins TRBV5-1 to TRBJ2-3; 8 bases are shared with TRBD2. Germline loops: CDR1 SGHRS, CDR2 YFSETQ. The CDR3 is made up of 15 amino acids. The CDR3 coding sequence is TGTGCCAGCAGCTTAGACGGGACTAGTACAGATACGCAGTATTTT. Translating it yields CASSLDGTSTDTQYF.

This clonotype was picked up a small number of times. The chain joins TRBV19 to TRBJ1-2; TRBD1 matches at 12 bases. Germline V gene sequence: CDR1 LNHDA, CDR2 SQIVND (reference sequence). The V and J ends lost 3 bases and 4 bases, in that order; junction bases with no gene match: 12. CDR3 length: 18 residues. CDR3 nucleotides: TGTGCCAGTAGTATCGGGACAGGGGGCGCTCCGGGAGCCTATGGCTACACCTTC. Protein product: CASSIGTGGAPGAYGYTF.

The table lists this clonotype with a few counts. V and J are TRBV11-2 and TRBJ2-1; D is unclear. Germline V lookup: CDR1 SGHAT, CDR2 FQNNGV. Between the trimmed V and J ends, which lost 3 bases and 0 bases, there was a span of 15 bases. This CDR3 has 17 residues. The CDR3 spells CASSLAWAGSSYNEQFF. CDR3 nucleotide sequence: TGTGCCAGCAGCTTGGCCTGGGCCGGCAGCTCCTACAATGAGCAGTTCTTC.

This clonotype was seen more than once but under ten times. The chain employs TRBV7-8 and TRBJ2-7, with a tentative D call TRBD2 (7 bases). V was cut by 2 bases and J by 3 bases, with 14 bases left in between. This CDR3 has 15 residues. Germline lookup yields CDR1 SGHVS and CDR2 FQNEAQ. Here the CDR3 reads CASSLHREGYYEQYF. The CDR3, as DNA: TGTGCCAGCAGCTTACACAGGGAGGGTTACTACGAGCAGTACTTC.

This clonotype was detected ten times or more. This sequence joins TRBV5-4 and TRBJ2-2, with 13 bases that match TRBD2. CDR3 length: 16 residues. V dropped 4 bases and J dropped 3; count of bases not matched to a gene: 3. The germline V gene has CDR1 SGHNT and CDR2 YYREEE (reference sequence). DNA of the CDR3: TGTGCCAGCAGCCAAGGACTAGCGGGAGACACCGGGGAGCTGTTTTTT. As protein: CASSQGLAGDTGELFF.

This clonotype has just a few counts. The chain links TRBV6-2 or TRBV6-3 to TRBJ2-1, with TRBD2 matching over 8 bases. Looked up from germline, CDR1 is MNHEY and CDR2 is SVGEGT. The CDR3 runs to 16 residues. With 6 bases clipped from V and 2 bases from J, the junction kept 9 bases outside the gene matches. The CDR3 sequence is CASRESGSVTYNEQFF. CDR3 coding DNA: TGTGCCAGCAGGGAGAGCGGGAGCGTAACCTACAATGAGCAGTTCTTC.

The CDR3 here is CSASPTNNEQFF. The CDR3, as DNA: TGCAGTGCTAGCCCTACCAACAATGAGCAGTTCTTC. This rearrangement joins TRBV20-1 to TRBJ2-1; D is unclear. Between the trimmed V and J ends, which lost 3 bases and 5 bases, there was a span of 8 bases. The CDR3 spans 12 residues. CDR1 is DFQATT, CDR2 SNEGSKA, per germline (reference sequence).

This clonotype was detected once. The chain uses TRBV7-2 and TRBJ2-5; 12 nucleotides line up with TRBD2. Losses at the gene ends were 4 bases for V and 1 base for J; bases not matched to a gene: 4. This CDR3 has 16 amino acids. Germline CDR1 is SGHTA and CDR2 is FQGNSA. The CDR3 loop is CASSSGLAGIQETQYF. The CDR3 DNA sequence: TGTGCCAGCAGCTCCGGACTAGCGGGAATCCAAGAGACCCAGTACTTC.

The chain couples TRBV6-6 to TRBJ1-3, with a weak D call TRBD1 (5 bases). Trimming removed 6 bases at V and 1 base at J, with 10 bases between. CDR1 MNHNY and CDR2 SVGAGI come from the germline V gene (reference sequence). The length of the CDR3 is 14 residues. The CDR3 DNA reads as TGTGCCAGCAGAGAAAGACAGTCTGGAAACACCATATATTTT. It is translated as CASRERQSGNTIYF.

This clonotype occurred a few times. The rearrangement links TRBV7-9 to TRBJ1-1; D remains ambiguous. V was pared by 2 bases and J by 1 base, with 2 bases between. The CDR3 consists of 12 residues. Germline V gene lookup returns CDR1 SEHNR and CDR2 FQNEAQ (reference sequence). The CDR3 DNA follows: TGTGCCAGCAGCTTAAAGAACACTGAAGCTTTCTTT. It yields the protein CASSLKNTEAFF.

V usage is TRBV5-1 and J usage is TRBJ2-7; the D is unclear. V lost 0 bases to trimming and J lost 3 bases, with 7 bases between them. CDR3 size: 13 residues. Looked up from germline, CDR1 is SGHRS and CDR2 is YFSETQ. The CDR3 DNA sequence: TGCGCCAGCAGCTTGGGTCCTTTCTACGAGCAGTACTTC. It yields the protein CASSLGPFYEQYF.

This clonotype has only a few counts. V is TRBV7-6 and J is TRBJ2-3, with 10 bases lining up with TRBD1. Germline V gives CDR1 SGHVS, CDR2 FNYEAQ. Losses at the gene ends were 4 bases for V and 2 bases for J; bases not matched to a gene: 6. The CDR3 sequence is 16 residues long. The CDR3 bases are TGTGCCAGCAGCTATAACGGACAGGGGGTCACAGATACGCAGTATTTT. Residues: CASSYNGQGVTDTQYF.

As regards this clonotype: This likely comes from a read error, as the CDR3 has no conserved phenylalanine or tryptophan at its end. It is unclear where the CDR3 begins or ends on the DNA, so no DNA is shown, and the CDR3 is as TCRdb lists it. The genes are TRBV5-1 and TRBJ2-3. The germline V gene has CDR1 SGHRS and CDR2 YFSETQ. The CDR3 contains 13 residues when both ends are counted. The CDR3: CASSLDPTELIQL.

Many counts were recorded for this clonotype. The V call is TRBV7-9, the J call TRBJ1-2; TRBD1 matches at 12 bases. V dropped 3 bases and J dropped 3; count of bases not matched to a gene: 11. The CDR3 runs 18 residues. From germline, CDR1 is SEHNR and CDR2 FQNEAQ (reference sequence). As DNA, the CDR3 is TGTGCCAGCAGCTTCGATACCGGGACAGGGGGCATTTACTATGGCTACACCTTC. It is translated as CASSFDTGTGGIYYGYTF.